This TCR beta chain comes out of a study of somatic mutations in cytotoxic T cells in rheumatoid arthritis. Clones were read by immunoSEQ multiplex PCR, and TCRdb kept only the in-frame ones, dropping some. The table has tens of thousands of clones, about 85% seen once; the top ten hold 13% to 15%. CDR1 is LNHNV, CDR2 YYDKDF, per germline (reference sequence). V was cut by 0 bases and J by 4 bases, with 10 bases left in between. CDR3 length: 15 amino acids. In its sample, this clone was seen once. The chain is built from TRBV15 and TRBJ1-5, with D hard to call. The sequenced sample was CD8+ T cells sorted from blood. This TCR was recovered from an adult with rheumatoid arthritis. CDR3 region: CATSRDAKQNQPQHF. The CDR3 nucleotides read TGTGCCACCAGCAGAGATGCAAAACAGAATCAGCCCCAGCATTTT.